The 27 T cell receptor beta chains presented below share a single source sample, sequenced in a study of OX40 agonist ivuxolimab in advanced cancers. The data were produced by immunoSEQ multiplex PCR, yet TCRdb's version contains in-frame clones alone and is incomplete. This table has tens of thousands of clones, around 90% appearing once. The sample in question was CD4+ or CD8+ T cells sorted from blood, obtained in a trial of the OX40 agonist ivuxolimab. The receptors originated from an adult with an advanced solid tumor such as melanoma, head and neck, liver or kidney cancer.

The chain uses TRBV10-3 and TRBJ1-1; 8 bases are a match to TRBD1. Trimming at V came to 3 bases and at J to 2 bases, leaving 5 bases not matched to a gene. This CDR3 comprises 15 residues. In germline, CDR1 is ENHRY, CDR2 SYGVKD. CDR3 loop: CAISELDRGNTEAFF. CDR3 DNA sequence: TGTGCCATCAGTGAACTCGACAGGGGCAACACTGAAGCTTTCTTT.

The CDR3 DNA sequence: TGTGCCATCAGTGAGTCGGCAGGGAATCAGCCCCAGCATTTT. Translated: CAISESAGNQPQHF. This chain joins TRBV10-3 and TRBJ1-5; TRBD1 might be the D (5 bases). CDR1 ENHRY and CDR2 SYGVKD come from the germline V gene. This CDR3 has 14 amino acids. V was pared by 0 bases and J by 4 bases, with 7 bases between.

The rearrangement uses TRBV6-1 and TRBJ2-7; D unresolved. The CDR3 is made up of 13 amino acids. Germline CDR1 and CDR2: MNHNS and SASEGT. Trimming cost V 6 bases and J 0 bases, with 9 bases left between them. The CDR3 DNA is TGTGCCAGCAGCCGGGCTAACTCCTACGAGCAGTACTTC. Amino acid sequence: CASSRANSYEQYF.

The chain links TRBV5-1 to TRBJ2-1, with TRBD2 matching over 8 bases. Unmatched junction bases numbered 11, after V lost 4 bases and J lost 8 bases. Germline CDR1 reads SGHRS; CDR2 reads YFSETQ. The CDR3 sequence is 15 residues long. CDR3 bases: TGCGCCAGCAGCCCCGGGACTAGGGAAGGCGATGAGCAGTTCTTC. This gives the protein CASSPGTREGDEQFF.

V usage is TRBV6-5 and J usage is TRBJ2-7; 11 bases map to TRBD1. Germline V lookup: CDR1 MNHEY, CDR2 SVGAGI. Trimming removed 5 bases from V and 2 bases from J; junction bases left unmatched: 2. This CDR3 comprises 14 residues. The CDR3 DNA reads TGTGCCAGCAGTAAGGGACAGGGGGCCTACGAGCAGTACTTC. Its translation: CASSKGQGAYEQYF.

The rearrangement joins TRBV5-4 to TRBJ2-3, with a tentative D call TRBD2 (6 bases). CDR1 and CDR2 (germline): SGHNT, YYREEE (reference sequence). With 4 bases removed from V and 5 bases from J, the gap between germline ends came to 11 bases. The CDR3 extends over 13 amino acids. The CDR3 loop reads CASSLVGGDTQYF. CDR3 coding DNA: TGTGCCAGCAGCCTCGTGGGAGGAGATACGCAGTATTTT.

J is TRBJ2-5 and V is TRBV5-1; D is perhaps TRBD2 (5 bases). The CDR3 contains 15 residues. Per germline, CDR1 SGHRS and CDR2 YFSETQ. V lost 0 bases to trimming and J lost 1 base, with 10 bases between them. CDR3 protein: CASSLASRVQETQYF. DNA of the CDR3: TGCGCCAGCAGCTTGGCATCGCGGGTCCAAGAGACCCAGTACTTC.

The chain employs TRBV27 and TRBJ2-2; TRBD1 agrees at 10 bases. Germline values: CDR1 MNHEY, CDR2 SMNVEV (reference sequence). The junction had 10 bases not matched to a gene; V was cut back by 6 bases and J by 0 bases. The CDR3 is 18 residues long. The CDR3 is CASRTGTGAHSNTGELFF. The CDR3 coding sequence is TGTGCCAGCAGGACCGGGACAGGGGCGCACTCGAACACCGGGGAGCTGTTTTTT.

CDR3 amino acids: CASARGSNQPQHF. Written as DNA, the CDR3 is TGTGCCAGCGCCCGAGGGAGCAATCAGCCCCAGCATTTT. The rearrangement uses TRBV27 and TRBJ1-5; D unresolved. The CDR3 length is 13 residues. V was pared by 8 bases and J by 1 base, with 9 bases between. Germline loops: CDR1 MNHEY, CDR2 SMNVEV (reference sequence).

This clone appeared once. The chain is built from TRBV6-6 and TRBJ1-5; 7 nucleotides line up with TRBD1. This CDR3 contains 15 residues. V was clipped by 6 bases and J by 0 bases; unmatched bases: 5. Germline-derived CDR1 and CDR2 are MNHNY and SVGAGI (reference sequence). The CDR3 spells CASSYDRVSNQPQHF. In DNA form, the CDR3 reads TGTGCCAGCAGCTACGACAGGGTTAGCAATCAGCCCCAGCATTTT.

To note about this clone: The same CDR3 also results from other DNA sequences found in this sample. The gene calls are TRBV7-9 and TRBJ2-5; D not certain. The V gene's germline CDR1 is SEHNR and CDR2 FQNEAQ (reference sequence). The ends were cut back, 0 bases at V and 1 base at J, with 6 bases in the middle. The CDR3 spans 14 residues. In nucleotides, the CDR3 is TGTGCCAGCAGCTTAGCGTCCGGCCAAGAGACCCAGTACTTC. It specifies CASSLASGQETQYF.

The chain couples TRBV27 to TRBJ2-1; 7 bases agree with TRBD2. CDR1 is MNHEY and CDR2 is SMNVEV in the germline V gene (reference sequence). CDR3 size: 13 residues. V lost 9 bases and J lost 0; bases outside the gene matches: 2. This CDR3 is CASRGSSYNEQFF. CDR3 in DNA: TGTGCCAGTCGCGGGAGCTCCTACAATGAGCAGTTCTTC.

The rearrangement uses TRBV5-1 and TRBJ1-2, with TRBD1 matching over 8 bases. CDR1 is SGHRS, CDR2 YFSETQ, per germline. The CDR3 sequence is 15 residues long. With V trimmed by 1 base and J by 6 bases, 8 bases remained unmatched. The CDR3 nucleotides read TGCGCCAGCAGCTTGAGGTCCCAGGGGGCCGATGGCTACACCTTC. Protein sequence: CASSLRSQGADGYTF. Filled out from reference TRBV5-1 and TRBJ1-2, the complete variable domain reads KAGVTQTPRYLIKTRGQQVTLSCSPISGHRSVSWYQQTPGQGLQFLFEYFSETQRNKGNFPGRFSGRQFSNSRSEMNVSTLELGDSALYLCASSLRSQGADGYTFGSGTRLTVV.

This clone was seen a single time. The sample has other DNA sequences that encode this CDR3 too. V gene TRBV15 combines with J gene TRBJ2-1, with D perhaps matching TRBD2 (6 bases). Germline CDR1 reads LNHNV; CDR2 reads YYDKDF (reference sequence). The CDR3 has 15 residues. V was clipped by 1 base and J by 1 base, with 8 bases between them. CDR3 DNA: TGTGCCACCAGCAGAGCCGCGGGATCCTACAATGAGCAGTTCTTC. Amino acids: CATSRAAGSYNEQFF. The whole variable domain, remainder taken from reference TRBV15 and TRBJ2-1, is DAMVIQNPRYQVTQFGKPVTLSCSQTLNHNVMYWYQQKSSQAPKLLFHYYDKDFNNEADTPDNFQSRRPNTSFCFLDIRSPGLGDTAMYLCATSRAAGSYNEQFFGPGTRLTVL.

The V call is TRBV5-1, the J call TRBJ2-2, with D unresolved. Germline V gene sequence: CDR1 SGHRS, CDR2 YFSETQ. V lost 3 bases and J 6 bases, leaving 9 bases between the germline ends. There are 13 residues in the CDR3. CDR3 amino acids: CASSWGSAGELFF. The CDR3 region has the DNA TGCGCCAGCAGCTGGGGTTCTGCCGGGGAGCTGTTTTTT.

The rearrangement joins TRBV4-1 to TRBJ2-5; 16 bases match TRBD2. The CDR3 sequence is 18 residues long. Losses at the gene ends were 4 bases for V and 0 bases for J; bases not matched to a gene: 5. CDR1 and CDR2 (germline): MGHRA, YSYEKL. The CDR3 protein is CASSRSGLAGGNQETQYF. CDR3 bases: TGCGCCAGCAGCCGATCGGGACTAGCGGGGGGGAACCAAGAGACCCAGTACTTC.

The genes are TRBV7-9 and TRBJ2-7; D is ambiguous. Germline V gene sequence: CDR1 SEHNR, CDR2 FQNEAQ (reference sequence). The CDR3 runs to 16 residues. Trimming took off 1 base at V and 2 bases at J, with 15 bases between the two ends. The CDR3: CASSLGIGSTTYEQYF. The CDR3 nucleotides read TGTGCCAGCAGCTTAGGAATCGGAAGTACTACCTACGAGCAGTACTTC. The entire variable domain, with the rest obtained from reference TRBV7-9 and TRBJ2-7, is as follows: DTGVSQNPRHKITKRGQNVTFRCDPISEHNRLYWYRQTLGQGPEFLTYFQNEAQLEKSRLLSDRFSAERPKGSFSTLEIQRTEQGDSAMYLCASSLGIGSTTYEQYFGPGTRLTVT.

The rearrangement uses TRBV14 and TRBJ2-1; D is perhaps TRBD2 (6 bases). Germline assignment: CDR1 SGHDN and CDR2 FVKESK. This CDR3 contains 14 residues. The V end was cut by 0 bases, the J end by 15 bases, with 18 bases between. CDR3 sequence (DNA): TGTGCCAGCAGCCAAGAATGGCGGCGGGATGGGCCGTTCTTC. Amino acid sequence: CASSQEWRRDGPFF.

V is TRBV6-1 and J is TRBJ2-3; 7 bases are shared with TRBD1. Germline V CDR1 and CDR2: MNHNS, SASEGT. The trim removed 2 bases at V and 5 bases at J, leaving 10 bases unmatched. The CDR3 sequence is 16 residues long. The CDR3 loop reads CASSELEGAQLDTQYF. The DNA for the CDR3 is TGTGCCAGCAGTGAATTAGAGGGGGCGCAGCTAGATACGCAGTATTTT.

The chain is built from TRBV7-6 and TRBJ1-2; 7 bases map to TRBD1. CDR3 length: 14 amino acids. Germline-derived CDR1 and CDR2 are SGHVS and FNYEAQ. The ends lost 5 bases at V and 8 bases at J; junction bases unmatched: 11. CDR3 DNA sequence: TGTGCCAGCAGCGTCAGGGGGTCTGGAAGAGGCTACACCTTC. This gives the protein CASSVRGSGRGYTF. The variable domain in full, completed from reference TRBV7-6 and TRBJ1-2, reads GAGVSQSPRYKVTKRGQDVALRCDPISGHVSLYWYRQALGQGPEFLTYFNYEAQQDKSGLPNDRFSAERPEGSISTLTIQRTEQRDSAMYRCASSVRGSGRGYTFGSGTRLTVV.

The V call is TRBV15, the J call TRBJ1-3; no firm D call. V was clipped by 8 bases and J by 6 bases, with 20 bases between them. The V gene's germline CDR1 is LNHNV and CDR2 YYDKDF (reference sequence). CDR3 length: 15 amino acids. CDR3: CATGVLQHLANTIYF. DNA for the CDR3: TGTGCCACCGGGGTCCTTCAGCATCTGGCAAACACCATATATTTT.

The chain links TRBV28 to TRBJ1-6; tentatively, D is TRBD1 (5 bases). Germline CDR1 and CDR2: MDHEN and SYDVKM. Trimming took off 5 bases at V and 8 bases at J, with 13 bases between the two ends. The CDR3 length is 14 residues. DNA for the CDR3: TGTGCCAGCAGTAAAGGACAAGGTTATTCACCCCTCCACTTT. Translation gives CASSKGQGYSPLHF.

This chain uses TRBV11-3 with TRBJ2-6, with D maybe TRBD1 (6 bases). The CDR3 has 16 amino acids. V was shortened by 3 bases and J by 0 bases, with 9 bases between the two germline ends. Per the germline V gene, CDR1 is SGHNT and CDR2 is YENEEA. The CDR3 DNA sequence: TGTGCCAGCAGCTTGGGGGCTTTCTCTGGGGCCAACGTCCTGACTTTC. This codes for CASSLGAFSGANVLTF.

The CDR3, as DNA: TGTGCCAGCAGCATAAGTTACGAGCAGTACTTC. This gives the protein CASSISYEQYF. V gene TRBV11-2 combines with J gene TRBJ2-7, with D unclear. CDR1 is SGHAT and CDR2 is FQNNGV in the germline V gene. The CDR3 is 11 amino acids. Trimming removed 5 bases from V and 4 bases from J, with 6 bases in between.

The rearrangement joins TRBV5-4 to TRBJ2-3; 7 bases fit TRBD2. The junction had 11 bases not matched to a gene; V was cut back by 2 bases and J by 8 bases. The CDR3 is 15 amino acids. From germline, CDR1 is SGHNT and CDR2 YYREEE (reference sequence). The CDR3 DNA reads TGTGCCAGCAGCTTTGGGGACGGGGGGTCGGGTACGCAGTATTTT. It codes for CASSFGDGGSGTQYF. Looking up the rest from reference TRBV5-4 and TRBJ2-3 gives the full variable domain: ETGVTQSPTHLIKTRGQQVTLRCSSQSGHNTVSWYQQALGQGPQFIFQYYREEENGRGNFPPRFSGLQFPNYSSELNVNALELDDSALYLCASSFGDGGSGTQYFGPGTRLTVL.

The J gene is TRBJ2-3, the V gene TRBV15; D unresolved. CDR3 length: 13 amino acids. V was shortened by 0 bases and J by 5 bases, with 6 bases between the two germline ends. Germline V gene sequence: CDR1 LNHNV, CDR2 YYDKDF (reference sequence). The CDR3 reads CATSRDWRDTQYF. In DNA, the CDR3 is TGTGCCACCAGCAGAGATTGGAGAGATACGCAGTATTTT.

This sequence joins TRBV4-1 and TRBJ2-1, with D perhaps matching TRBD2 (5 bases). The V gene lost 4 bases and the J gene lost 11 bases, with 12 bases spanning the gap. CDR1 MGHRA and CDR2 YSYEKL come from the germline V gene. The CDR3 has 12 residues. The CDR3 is CASSRTSHKQFF. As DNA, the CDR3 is TGCGCCAGCAGCCGCACTAGTCATAAGCAGTTCTTC.